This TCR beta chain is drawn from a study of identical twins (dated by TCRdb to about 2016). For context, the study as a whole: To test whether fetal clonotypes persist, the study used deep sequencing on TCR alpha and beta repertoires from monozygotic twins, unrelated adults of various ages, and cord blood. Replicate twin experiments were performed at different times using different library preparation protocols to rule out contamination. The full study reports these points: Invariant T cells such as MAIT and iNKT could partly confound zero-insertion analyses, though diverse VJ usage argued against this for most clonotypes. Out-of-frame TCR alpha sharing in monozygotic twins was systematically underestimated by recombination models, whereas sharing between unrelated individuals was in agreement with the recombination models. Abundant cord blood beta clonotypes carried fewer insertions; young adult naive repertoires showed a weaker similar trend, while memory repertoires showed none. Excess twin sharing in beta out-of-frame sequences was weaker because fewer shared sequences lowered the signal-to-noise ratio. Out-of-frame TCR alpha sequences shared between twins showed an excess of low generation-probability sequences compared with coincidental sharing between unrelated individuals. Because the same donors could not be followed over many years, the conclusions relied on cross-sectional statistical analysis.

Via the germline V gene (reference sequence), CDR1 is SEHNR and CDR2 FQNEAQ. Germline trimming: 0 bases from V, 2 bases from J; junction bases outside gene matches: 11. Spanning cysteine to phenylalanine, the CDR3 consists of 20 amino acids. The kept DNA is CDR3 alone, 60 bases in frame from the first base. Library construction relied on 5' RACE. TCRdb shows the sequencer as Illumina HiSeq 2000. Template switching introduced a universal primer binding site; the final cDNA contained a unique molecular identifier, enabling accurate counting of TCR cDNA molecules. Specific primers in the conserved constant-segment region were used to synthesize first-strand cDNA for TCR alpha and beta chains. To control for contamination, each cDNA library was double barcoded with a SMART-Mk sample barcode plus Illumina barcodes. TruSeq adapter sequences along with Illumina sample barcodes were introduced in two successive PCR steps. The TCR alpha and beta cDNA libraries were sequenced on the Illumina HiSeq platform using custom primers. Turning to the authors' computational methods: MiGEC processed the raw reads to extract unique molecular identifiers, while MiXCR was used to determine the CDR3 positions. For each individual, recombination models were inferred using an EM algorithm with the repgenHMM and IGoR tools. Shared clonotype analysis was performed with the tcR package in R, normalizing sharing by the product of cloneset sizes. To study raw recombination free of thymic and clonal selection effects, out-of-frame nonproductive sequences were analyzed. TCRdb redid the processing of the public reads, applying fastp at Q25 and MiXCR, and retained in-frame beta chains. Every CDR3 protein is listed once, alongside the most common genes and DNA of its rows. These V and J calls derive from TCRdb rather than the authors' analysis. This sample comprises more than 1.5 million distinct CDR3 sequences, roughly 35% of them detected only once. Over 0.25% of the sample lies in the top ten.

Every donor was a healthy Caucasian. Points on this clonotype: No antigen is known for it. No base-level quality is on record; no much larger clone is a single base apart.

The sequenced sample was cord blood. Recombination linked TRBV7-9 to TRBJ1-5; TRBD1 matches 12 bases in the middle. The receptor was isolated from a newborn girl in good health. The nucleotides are TGTGCCAGCAGCTTAGCGTCCGGGACAGGGGGCGTATATGGCAATCAGCCCCAGCATTTT. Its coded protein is CASSLASGTGGVYGNQPQHF.